The clone carrying this TCR beta chain was seen a handful of times. The antigen remains undetermined. Alongside a J-beta primer mix, a sample-barcoded 5' primer served in a second PCR lasting about 7 to 12 cycles. TCRdb re-called the 5' RACE reads through MiXCR, storing one row per CDR3 protein. The table has 700,000 or so distinct CDR3 sequences, 22% seen once. This record belongs to a study of blood T cells in healthy people across ages. CDR1 and CDR2 from the germline V gene are LGHNA and YSLEER. The V end was cut by 1 base, the J end by 1 base, with 10 bases between. CDR3 length: 15 residues. The study, taken as a whole, reports: Long-lived donors exceeded aged donors in naive CD4+ cells and diversity. The unsorted PBMCs prevented any conclusive comparison of naive versus antigen-experienced cells. Naive T cell percentage showed a strong correlation with TCR beta diversity.

There were healthy Caucasian individuals from Russia, aged roughly 6 to 90, serving as donors. The chain uses TRBV4-3 and TRBJ1-1; D not certain. The sequencing sample was made of blood. This sequence was found in a man aged 65 to 85 in good health. The DNA for the CDR3 is TGCGCCAGCAGCCAAGGCGTGGTGGCGAACACTGAAGCTTTCTTT. Residues: CASSQGVVANTEAFF.